This TCR beta chain was identified during a study of glioma-infiltrating T cells. Study results and limitations: Tissue-blood divergence was below expectation in non-neoplastic patients, above in gliomas.

Amplification of TCR alpha and beta CDR3 regions from RNA used iRepertoire nested multiplex PCR. Tissue mRNA or PBMC total RNA, roughly 90-450 ng, went into one-step reverse transcription and amplification. TCRdb processed the multiplex PCR reads anew with MiXCR; each CDR3 protein has one entry. The sample lists approximately 110,000 distinct CDR3 sequences, less than 30% occurring once. Germline V gene sequence: CDR1 SGHVS, CDR2 FNYEAQ. V was trimmed by 7 bases and J by 7 bases, leaving 14 bases between them. The CDR3 is 13 amino acids. Concerning this clonotype itself: As yet, its antigen is unknown. This may be a read error, as it is one base from a much larger clone. The final CDR3 position lacks the conserved phenylalanine or tryptophan, pointing to a likely read error.

The specimen sequenced was glioma tissue, nonneoplastic brain tissue, or PBMCs (not recorded which). The sequence came from a human donor with low-grade glioma or glioblastoma, undergoing nonglioma brain surgery, or in good health (not recorded which). This chain links TRBV7-6 with TRBJ2-1; D is perhaps TRBD2 (5 bases). The DNA of the CDR3 is TGTGCCAGCACCGAGCGGCTGGGGAATGAGCAGTTCTCC. Its translation: CASTERLGNEQFS.